This T cell receptor beta chain was captured by sequencing in a study of blood T cell repertoires in COVID-19. Across the study: Sites across the United States, Italy and Spain contributed samples from acute and convalescent COVID-19. Sources were T cells, B-cell-depleted T cells, or PBMCs; the material itself was cDNA or gDNA.

Clones were read by immunoSEQ multiplex PCR, and TCRdb kept only the in-frame ones, dropping some. The sample lists 45,000 to 60,000 clones, roughly 84% occurring once. This clone was recorded once. This CDR3 contains 14 residues. V trimming: 1 base; J trimming: 7 bases; junction bases outside the gene matches: 3. Germline values: CDR1 SGHAT, CDR2 FQNNGV. Sequencing was carried out using peripheral blood. This chain connects TRBV11-2 to TRBJ2-2, with TRBD2 matching 7 bases. The sequence derives from a man aged 65 to 79 with active COVID-19. CDR3 sequence (DNA): TGTGCCAGCAGCTTAGTGCGGGGGTTCGGGGAGCTGTTTTTT. Its protein product is CASSLVRGFGELFF.